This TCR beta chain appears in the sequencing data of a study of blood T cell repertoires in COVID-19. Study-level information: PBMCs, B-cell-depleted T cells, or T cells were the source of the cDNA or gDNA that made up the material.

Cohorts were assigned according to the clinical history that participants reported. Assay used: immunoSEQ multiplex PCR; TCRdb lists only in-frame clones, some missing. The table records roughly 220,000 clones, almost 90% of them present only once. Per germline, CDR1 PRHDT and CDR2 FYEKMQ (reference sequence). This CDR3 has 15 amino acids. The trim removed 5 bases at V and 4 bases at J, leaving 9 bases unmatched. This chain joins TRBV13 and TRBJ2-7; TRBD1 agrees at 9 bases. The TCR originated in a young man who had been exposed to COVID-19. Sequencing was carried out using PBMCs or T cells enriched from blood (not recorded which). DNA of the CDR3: TGTGCCAGCAGCCCTGGGGACAGGGTTAATTACGAGCAGTACTTC. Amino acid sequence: CASSPGDRVNYEQYF. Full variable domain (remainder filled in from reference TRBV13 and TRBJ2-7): AAGVIQSPRHLIKEKRETATLKCYPIPRHDTVYWYQQGPGQDPQFLISFYEKMQSDKGSIPDRFSAQQFSDYHSELNMSSLELGDSALYFCASSPGDRVNYEQYFGPGTRLTVT.